The next 23 T cell receptor beta chains were all read from a single sample in a study of identical twins. In TCRdb, the 5' RACE reads were re-called with MiXCR into one record per CDR3 protein. The sample lists hundreds of thousands of distinct CDR3 sequences; around 6% were seen once. Specimen: naive T cells sorted from blood. These receptors originate from a man between 18 and 35 years old in good health.

This clonotype was counted at least ten times. At one of its ends the junction is not consistent with the germline gene, which may arise from a read error. The genes are TRBV27 and TRBJ2-3; 9 bases match TRBD1. CDR1 and CDR2 (germline): MNHEY, SMNVEV (reference sequence). There are 14 residues in the CDR3. The CDR3: CASNPGQGRDAQYF. The CDR3 coding sequence is TGTGCCAGCAACCCGGGACAGGGTAGAGATGCGCAGTATTTT.

This clonotype has a single count. This clone may be a read error of a much larger clone one base away. V usage is TRBV7-9 and J usage is TRBJ2-1; 14 nucleotides line up with TRBD2. CDR1 is SEHNR, CDR2 FQNEAQ, per germline (reference sequence). V shed 4 bases and J 7 bases; nucleotides not matched to a gene: 9. CDR3 length equals 17 residues. The CDR3 spells CASSSAGLAGVMNEQFF. The DNA for the CDR3 is TGTGCCAGCAGCTCCGCGGGACTAGCGGGAGTCATGAATGAGCAGTTCTTC.

In its sample, this clonotype was seen many times. The V call is TRBV9, the J call TRBJ2-7; no firm D call. Trimming took 7 bases from V and 0 from J, leaving 5 bases between them. The CDR3 consists of 11 residues. Germline V gene sequence: CDR1 SGDLS, CDR2 YYNGEE. CDR3 residues: CASDRSYEQYF. The CDR3 DNA follows: TGTGCCAGCGACCGCTCCTACGAGCAGTACTTC.

This clonotype came up a few times. This chain uses TRBV7-9 with TRBJ2-2; D may be TRBD1 (5 bases). V lost 4 bases, J lost 1 base, and 16 bases lay in between. The CDR3 runs to 17 residues. Looked up from germline, CDR1 is SEHNR and CDR2 is FQNEAQ (reference sequence). This CDR3 reads CASSSTGPYENTGELFF. CDR3 bases: TGTGCCAGCAGCTCTACAGGACCTTACGAGAACACCGGGGAGCTGTTTTTT.

This clonotype appeared many times. The chain is built from TRBV27 and TRBJ2-7; D possibly corresponds to TRBD2 (6 bases). This CDR3 spans 13 amino acids. Germline V CDR1 and CDR2: MNHEY, SMNVEV (reference sequence). The V end lost 3 bases, the J end lost 3 bases, and 9 bases lay between the germline ends. The CDR3 region is CASSFRENYEQYV. Here the CDR3 DNA reads TGTGCCAGCAGTTTTCGGGAGAACTACGAGCAGTACGTC.

The V and J genes are TRBV7-9 and TRBJ2-5; 8 bases fit TRBD2. CDR3 length equals 17 residues. The V segment lost 1 base and the J segment 4 bases; nucleotides outside the gene matches: 11. Germline V gives CDR1 SEHNR, CDR2 FQNEAQ (reference sequence). CDR3: CASSLDRYSGTRETQYF. In DNA, the CDR3 is TGTGCCAGCAGCTTAGACCGTTATAGCGGGACCCGAGAGACCCAGTACTTC.

This clonotype was observed at least ten times. The chain carries TRBV12-3 or TRBV12-4 and TRBJ1-3; D call uncertain. The CDR3 length is 15 residues. V was trimmed by 6 bases and J by 0 bases, leaving 12 bases between them. The CDR3 nucleotides are TGTGCCAGCAGATATGACGGTAGCTCTGGAAACACCATATATTTT. Residues: CASRYDGSSGNTIYF.

This clonotype was picked up many times. The chain carries TRBV7-8 and TRBJ1-2; D gene uncertain. Germline V CDR1 and CDR2: SGHVS, FQNEAQ. The CDR3 sequence is 12 residues long. The V and J ends lost 4 bases and 8 bases respectively, with 11 bases between them. CDR3 in DNA: TGTGCCAGCAGCTCCAGGACGGGCGGCTACACCTTC. It specifies CASSSRTGGYTF.

The chain combines TRBV4-2 with TRBJ2-2; 10 positions agree with TRBD2. The CDR3 has 16 amino acids. CDR1 and CDR2 (germline): LGHNA, YNFKEQ. Trimming took 0 bases from V and 7 from J; bases not matched to a gene: 5. The CDR3 coding sequence is TGTGCCAGCAGCCAAGACTCTAGCGGGAGATTCGGGGAGCTGTTTTTT. Translation gives CASSQDSSGRFGELFF.

This clonotype appeared many times. The gene calls are TRBV5-6 and TRBJ2-2; D is uncertain. The germline V and J ends were trimmed by 4 bases and 5 bases, with 12 bases remaining between them. This CDR3 region has 14 residues. The germline CDR1 and CDR2 sequences are SGHDT and YYEEEE. CDR3 loop: CASSQLSSTGELFF. DNA of the CDR3: TGTGCCAGCAGCCAGCTGAGTTCAACCGGGGAGCTGTTTTTT.

The chain carries TRBV5-1 and TRBJ2-3; 7 bases fit TRBD1. The CDR3 length is 16 residues. Germline-derived CDR1 and CDR2 are SGHRS and YFSETQ. V dropped 4 bases and J dropped 1; count of bases not matched to a gene: 9. CDR3 nucleotides: TGCGCCAGCAGCCAATCACAGGGGCCCGGCACAGATACGCAGTATTTT. It specifies CASSQSQGPGTDTQYF. The variable domain in full, completed from reference TRBV5-1 and TRBJ2-3, reads KAGVTQTPRYLIKTRGQQVTLSCSPISGHRSVSWYQQTPGQGLQFLFEYFSETQRNKGNFPGRFSGRQFSNSRSEMNVSTLELGDSALYLCASSQSQGPGTDTQYFGPGTRLTVL.

This clonotype was recorded many times. The genes are TRBV5-1 and TRBJ1-6; D remains ambiguous. Trimming removed 1 base at V and 4 bases at J, with 12 bases between. Germline assignment: CDR1 SGHRS and CDR2 YFSETQ. The CDR3 has 16 residues. CDR3 sequence (DNA): TGCGCCAGCAGCTTGAAGGGTACGGGTTATAATTCACCCCTCCACTTT. Its protein is CASSLKGTGYNSPLHF.

The genes are TRBV27 and TRBJ2-1; 9 nucleotides match TRBD1. The CDR3 covers 15 residues. V shed 8 bases and J 7 bases; nucleotides not matched to a gene: 12. CDR1 MNHEY and CDR2 SMNVEV come from the germline V gene (reference sequence). CDR3 sequence: CASRWGDREWNEQFF. As DNA, the CDR3 is TGTGCCAGCCGCTGGGGGGACAGGGAATGGAATGAGCAGTTCTTC.

The gene calls are TRBV6-2 or TRBV6-3 and TRBJ2-2, with 10 bases that match TRBD2. The junction had 8 bases not matched to a gene; V was cut back by 6 bases and J by 4 bases. CDR1 and CDR2 from the germline V gene are MNHEY and SVGEGT. This CDR3 is 16 amino acids long. DNA for the CDR3: TGTGCCAGCAGCCGGACTAGCGGAGGGACCACCGGGGAGCTGTTTTTT. Translated: CASSRTSGGTTGELFF.

This clonotype has just a few counts. The chain carries TRBV6-5 and TRBJ2-6; D gene unclear. Germline CDR1 is MNHEY and CDR2 is SVGAGI. This CDR3 has 19 residues. V lost 2 bases and J lost 0, with 17 bases in between. The CDR3 DNA sequence: TGTGCCAGCAGTTACATAAAACCGGGCCCTATCTCTGGGGCCAACGTCCTGACTTTC. Residues: CASSYIKPGPISGANVLTF.

The table lists this clonotype with many counts. The gene calls are TRBV12-3 or TRBV12-4 and TRBJ2-7; 16 nucleotides agree with TRBD2. This CDR3 spans 16 amino acids. Trimming cost V 5 bases and J 6 bases; bases outside gene matches: 7. The CDR3 reads CASSAGTSGRESEQYV. In DNA, the CDR3 is TGTGCCAGCAGTGCCGGGACTAGCGGGAGGGAGAGCGAGCAGTACGTC.

This clonotype was detected only a few times. This rearrangement joins TRBV9 to TRBJ1-5; possibly TRBD1 for D (5 bases). Trimming removed 0 bases at V and 4 bases at J, with 20 bases between. The CDR3 loop spans 18 amino acids. CDR1 SGDLS and CDR2 YYNGEE come from the germline V gene. The CDR3 DNA follows: TGTGCCAGCAGCGTAGCCCCGGTAGAGGGGCCTAAGAATCAGCCCCAGCATTTT. Translated, it gives CASSVAPVEGPKNQPQHF.

This clonotype occurred a few times. V gene TRBV3-1 combines with J gene TRBJ2-2; D gene unclear. The V gene's germline CDR1 is LGHDT and CDR2 YNNKEL (reference sequence). Trimming pared 1 base from V and 0 bases from J, leaving 12 bases between. The CDR3 loop spans 17 amino acids. CDR3 in DNA: TGTGCCAGCAGCCAAGTGCTCGCCAAGTCGAACACCGGGGAGCTGTTTTTT. Its translation is CASSQVLAKSNTGELFF.

The table lists this clonotype with many counts. V and J are TRBV20-1 and TRBJ1-5; D unclear. CDR1 and CDR2 (germline): DFQATT, SNEGSKA (reference sequence). There are 13 residues in the CDR3. With 0 bases removed from V and 1 base from J, the gap between germline ends came to 4 bases. The CDR3 here is CSAREDSNQPQHF. The CDR3 DNA follows: TGCAGTGCTAGAGAGGACAGCAATCAGCCCCAGCATTTT.

This clonotype was seen repeatedly, ten times or more. The chain couples TRBV12-3 or TRBV12-4 to TRBJ2-7; the match to TRBD2 covers 10 bases. Unmatched junction bases numbered 2, after V lost 2 bases and J lost 4 bases. This CDR3 spans 14 amino acids. DNA of the CDR3: TGTGCCAGCAGTTTATTAGCGGGAGGTTACGAGCAGTACTTC. This sequence encodes CASSLLAGGYEQYF.

This clonotype was seen a handful of times. J is TRBJ2-1 and V is TRBV28; D gene uncertain. The CDR3 length is 16 residues. Germline V CDR1 and CDR2: MDHEN, SYDVKM. Trimming took off 7 bases at V and 0 bases at J, with 16 bases between the two ends. The CDR3 nucleotides are TGTGCCAGCACGTCCTGGAGCTCGACCTCCTACAATGAGCAGTTCTTC. It specifies CASTSWSSTSYNEQFF.

This clonotype has only a few counts. This chain uses TRBV20-1 with TRBJ2-2, with 11 positions matching TRBD1. Germline CDR1 and CDR2: DFQATT and SNEGSKA (reference sequence). Germline trimming cut 5 bases from V and 6 bases from J; bases unmatched to any gene: 5. The CDR3 consists of 14 residues. This CDR3 is CSAPPGQGAGELFF. In DNA form, the CDR3 reads TGCAGTGCTCCTCCGGGACAGGGGGCCGGGGAGCTGTTTTTT.

This clonotype was seen more than once but under ten times. V gene TRBV14 combines with J gene TRBJ2-1; 11 positions match TRBD2. The V gene end was trimmed by 4 bases and the J gene end by 4 bases; junction bases not matched to a gene: 6. From germline, CDR1 is SGHDN and CDR2 FVKESK. The CDR3 length is 16 residues. The CDR3 sequence is CASSLLAGVPYNEQFF. The DNA for the CDR3 is TGTGCCAGCAGCCTACTAGCGGGAGTTCCGTACAATGAGCAGTTCTTC. Together with reference TRBV14 and TRBJ2-1, the CDR3 gives the full variable domain: EAGVTQFPSHSVIEKGQTVTLRCDPISGHDNLYWYRRVMGKEIKFLLHFVKESKQDESGMPNNRFLAERTGGTYSTLKVQPAELEDSGVYFCASSLLAGVPYNEQFFGPGTRLTVL.